This T cell receptor beta chain came from a study of Graves' ophthalmopathy and Graves' hyperthyroidism. Study observations and caveats: Most thyroid-expanded clonotypes exceeding 0.001 frequency were also found in blood.

Hyperthyroidism patients had new diagnoses, durations under 2 months, and ages of 18 to 65. The CDR3 spans 14 residues. V shed 6 bases and J shed 4 bases, with 14 bases lying between them. CDR1 and CDR2 from the germline V gene are SGHTA and FQGNSA. About this clonotype: What it binds is unknown.

RNA transcripts provided the template for amplifying TCR beta CDR3 regions. First-round RT-PCR relied on HTBI primers, and a second-round multiplex PCR came next. Using its own MiXCR run on the multiplex PCR reads, TCRdb lists one record per CDR3 protein. This repertoire shows about 1.2 million distinct CDR3 sequences, roughly 35% found once; its top ten account for roughly 10%. The TCR was taken from an adult man with Graves' hyperthyroidism. The rearrangement links TRBV7-2 to TRBJ2-3; no clear D. The sequencing input was peripheral blood or thyroid tissue (not recorded which). CDR3 coding DNA: TGTGCCAGCAGGCGTGGACCCCGAGCAGATACGCAGTATTTT. Protein: CASRRGPRADTQYF.